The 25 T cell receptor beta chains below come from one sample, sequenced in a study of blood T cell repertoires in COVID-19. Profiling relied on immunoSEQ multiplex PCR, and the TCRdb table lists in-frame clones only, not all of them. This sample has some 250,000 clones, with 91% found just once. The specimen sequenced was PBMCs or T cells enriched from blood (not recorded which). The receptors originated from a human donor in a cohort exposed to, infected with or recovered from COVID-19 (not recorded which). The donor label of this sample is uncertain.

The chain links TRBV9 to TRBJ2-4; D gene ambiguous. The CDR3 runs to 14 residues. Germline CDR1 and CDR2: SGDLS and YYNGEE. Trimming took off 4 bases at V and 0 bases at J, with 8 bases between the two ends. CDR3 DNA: TGTGCCAGCAGCCTGTCGTTAGCCAAAAACATTCAGTACTTC. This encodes CASSLSLAKNIQYF.

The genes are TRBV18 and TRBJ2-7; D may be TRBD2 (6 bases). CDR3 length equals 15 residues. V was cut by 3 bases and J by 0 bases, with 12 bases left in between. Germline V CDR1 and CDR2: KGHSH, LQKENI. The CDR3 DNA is TGTGCCAGCTCACCCGGGGACGGGAGCTCCTACGAGCAGTACTTC. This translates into CASSPGDGSSYEQYF.

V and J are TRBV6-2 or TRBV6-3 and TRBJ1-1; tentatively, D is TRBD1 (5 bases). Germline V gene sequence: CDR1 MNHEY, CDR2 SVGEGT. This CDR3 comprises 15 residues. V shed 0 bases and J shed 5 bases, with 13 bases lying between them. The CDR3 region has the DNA TGTGCCAGCAGTTACTCGAGTAATGGGGGGACTGAAGCTTTCTTT. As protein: CASSYSSNGGTEAFF.

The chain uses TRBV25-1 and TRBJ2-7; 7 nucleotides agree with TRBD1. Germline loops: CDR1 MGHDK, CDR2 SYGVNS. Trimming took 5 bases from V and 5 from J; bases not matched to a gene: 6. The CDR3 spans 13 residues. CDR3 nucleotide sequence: TGTGCCAGCAGTTTCCGGGACAGCCACGAGCAGTACTTC. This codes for CASSFRDSHEQYF.

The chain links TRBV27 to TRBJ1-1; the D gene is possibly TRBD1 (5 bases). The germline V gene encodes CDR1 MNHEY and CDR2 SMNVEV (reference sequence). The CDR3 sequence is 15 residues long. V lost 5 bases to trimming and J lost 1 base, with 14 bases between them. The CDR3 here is CASSANPGPNTEAFF. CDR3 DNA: TGTGCCAGCAGTGCAAACCCAGGGCCGAACACTGAAGCTTTCTTT.

As DNA, the CDR3 is TGTGCCAGCAGCCTCGGGATGAACACTGAAGCTTTCTTT. Residues: CASSLGMNTEAFF. The rearrangement uses TRBV7-9 and TRBJ1-1; unclear D gene. The CDR3 has 13 amino acids. Trimming pared 5 bases from V and 0 bases from J, leaving 7 bases between. Germline CDR1 SEHNR, CDR2 FQNEAQ (reference sequence).

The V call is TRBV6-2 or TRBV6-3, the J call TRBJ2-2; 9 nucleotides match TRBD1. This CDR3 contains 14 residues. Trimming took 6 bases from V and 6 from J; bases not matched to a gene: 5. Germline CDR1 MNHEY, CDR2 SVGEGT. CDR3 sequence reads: CASSPWTGAGELFF. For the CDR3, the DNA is TGTGCCAGCAGCCCCTGGACAGGGGCCGGGGAGCTGTTTTTT.

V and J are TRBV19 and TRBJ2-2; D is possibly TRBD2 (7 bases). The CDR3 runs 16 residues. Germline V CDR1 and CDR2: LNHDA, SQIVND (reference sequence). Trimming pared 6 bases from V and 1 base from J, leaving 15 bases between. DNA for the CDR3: TGTGCCAGTAGCCAGAGCGGGACAATGAACACCGGGGAGCTGTTTTTT. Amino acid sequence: CASSQSGTMNTGELFF. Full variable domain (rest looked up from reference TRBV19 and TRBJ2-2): DGGITQSPKYLFRKEGQNVTLSCEQNLNHDAMYWYRQDPGQGLRLIYYSQIVNDFQKGDIAEGYSVSREKKESFPLTVTSAQKNPTAFYLCASSQSGTMNTGELFFGEGSRLTVL.

This CDR3 is CASNDGQGDYGYTF. Written as DNA, the CDR3 is TGTGCCAGCAACGACGGACAGGGGGACTATGGCTACACCTTC. The chain carries TRBV5-8 and TRBJ1-2; 10 nucleotides line up with TRBD1. Germline V gene lookup returns CDR1 SGHTS and CDR2 YDEGEE. The CDR3 consists of 14 residues. The ends lost 6 bases at V and 3 bases at J; junction bases unmatched: 5.

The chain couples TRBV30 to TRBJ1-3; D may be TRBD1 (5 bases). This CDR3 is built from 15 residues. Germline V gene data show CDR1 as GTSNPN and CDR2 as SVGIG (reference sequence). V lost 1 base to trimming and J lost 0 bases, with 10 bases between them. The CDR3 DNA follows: TGTGCCTGGAGTGGGGGCGGCAGCTCTGGAAACACCATATATTTT. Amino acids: CAWSGGGSSGNTIYF.

The CDR3 region is CASTGTSGSDTQYF. The DNA for the CDR3 is TGCGCCAGCACCGGGACTAGCGGATCAGATACGCAGTATTTT. The V gene is TRBV5-1, the J gene TRBJ2-3; 11 nucleotides agree with TRBD2. V trimming: 6 bases; J trimming: 4 bases; junction bases outside the gene matches: 4. This CDR3 has 14 amino acids. The V gene's germline CDR1 is SGHRS and CDR2 YFSETQ.

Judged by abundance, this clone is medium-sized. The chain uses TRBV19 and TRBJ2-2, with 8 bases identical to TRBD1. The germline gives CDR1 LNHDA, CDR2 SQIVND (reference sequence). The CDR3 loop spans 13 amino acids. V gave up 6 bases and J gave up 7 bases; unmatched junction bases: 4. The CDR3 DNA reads TGTGCCAGTAGCAGACAGGGGCTCGGGGAGCTGTTTTTT. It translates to CASSRQGLGELFF.

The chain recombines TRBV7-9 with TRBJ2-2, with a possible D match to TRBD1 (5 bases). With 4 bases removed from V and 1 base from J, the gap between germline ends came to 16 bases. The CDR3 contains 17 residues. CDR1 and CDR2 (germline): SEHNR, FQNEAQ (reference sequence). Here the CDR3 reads CASSSLKGQLNTGELFF. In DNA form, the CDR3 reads TGTGCCAGCAGCTCCCTCAAGGGGCAGCTGAACACCGGGGAGCTGTTTTTT.

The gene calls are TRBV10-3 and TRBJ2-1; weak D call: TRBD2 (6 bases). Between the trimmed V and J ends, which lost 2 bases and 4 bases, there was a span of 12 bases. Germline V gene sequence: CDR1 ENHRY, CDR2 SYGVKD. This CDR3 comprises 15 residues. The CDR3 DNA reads TGTGCCATCAGTGAGGGGCGGCGGGATTACAATGAGCAGTTCTTC. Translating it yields CAISEGRRDYNEQFF.

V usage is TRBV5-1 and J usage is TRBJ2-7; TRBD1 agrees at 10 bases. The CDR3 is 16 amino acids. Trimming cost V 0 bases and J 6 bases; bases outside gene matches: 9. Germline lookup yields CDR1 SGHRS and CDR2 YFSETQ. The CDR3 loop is CASSLEGQGSLGEQYF. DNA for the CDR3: TGCGCCAGCAGCTTGGAGGGACAGGGGAGTTTGGGCGAGCAGTACTTC.

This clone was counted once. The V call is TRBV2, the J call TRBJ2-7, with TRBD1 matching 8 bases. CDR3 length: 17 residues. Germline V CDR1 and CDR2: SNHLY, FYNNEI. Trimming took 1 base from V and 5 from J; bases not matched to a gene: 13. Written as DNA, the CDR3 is TGTGCCAGCAGTGAAGGTCCCCCGGACAGGGACTTCCACGAGCAGTACTTC. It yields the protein CASSEGPPDRDFHEQYF.

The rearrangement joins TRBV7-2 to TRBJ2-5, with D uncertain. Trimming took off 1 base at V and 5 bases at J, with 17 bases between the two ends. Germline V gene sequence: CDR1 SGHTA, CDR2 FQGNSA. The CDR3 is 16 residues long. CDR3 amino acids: CASSLGLERPRETQYF. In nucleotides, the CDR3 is TGTGCCAGCAGCTTAGGGTTGGAGCGACCGAGGGAGACCCAGTACTTC.

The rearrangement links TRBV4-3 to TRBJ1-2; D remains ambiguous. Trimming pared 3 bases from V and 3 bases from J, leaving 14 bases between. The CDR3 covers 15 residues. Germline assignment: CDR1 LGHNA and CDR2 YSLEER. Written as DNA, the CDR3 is TGCGCCAGCAGCCAGGGAGGGCGAAGGGACTATGGCTACACCTTC. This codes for CASSQGGRRDYGYTF.

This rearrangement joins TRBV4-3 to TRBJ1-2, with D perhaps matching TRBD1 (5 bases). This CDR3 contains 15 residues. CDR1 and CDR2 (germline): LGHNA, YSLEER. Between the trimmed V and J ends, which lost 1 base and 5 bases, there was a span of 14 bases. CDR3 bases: TGCGCCAGCAGCCAAGCCGGGGCGGGGGAGTATGGCTACACCTTC. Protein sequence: CASSQAGAGEYGYTF.

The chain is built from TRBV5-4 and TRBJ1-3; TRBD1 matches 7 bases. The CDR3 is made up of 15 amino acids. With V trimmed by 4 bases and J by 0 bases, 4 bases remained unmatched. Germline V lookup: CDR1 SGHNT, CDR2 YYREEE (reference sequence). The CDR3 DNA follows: TGTGCCAGCAGCCCCGGGACAGACTCTGGAAACACCATATATTTT. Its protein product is CASSPGTDSGNTIYF. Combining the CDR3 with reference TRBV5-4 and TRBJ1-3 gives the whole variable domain ETGVTQSPTHLIKTRGQQVTLRCSSQSGHNTVSWYQQALGQGPQFIFQYYREEENGRGNFPPRFSGLQFPNYSSELNVNALELDDSALYLCASSPGTDSGNTIYFGEGSWLTVV.

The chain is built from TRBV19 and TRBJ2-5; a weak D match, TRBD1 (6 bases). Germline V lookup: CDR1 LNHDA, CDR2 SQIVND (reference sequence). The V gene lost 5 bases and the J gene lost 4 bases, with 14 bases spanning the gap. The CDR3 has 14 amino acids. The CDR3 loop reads CASSVLSGAETQYF. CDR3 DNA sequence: TGTGCCAGTAGTGTCCTCTCAGGGGCAGAGACCCAGTACTTC.

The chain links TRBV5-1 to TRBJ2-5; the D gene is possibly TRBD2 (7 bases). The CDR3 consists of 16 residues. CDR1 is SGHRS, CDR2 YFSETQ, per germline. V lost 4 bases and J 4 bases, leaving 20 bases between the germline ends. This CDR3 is CASSQTGGGQRETQYF. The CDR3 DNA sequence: TGCGCCAGCAGCCAAACTGGCGGGGGACAAAGAGAGACCCAGTACTTC. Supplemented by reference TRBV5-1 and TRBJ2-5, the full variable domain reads KAGVTQTPRYLIKTRGQQVTLSCSPISGHRSVSWYQQTPGQGLQFLFEYFSETQRNKGNFPGRFSGRQFSNSRSEMNVSTLELGDSALYLCASSQTGGGQRETQYFGPGTRLLVL.

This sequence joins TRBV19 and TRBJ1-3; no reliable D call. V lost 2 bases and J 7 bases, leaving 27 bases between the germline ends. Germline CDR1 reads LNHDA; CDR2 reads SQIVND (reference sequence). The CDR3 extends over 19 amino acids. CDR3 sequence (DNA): TGTGCCAGTAGTATATCAGGACTGGTGCTGTCCGGGAGGTGGAACACCATATATTTT. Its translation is CASSISGLVLSGRWNTIYF.

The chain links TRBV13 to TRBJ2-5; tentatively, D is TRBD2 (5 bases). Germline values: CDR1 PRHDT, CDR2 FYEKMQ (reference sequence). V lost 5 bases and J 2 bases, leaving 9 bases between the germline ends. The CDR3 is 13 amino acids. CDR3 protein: CASSPRGQETQYF. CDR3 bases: TGTGCCAGCAGCCCTCGGGGTCAAGAGACCCAGTACTTC. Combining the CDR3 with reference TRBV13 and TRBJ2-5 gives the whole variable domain AAGVIQSPRHLIKEKRETATLKCYPIPRHDTVYWYQQGPGQDPQFLISFYEKMQSDKGSIPDRFSAQQFSDYHSELNMSSLELGDSALYFCASSPRGQETQYFGPGTRLLVL.

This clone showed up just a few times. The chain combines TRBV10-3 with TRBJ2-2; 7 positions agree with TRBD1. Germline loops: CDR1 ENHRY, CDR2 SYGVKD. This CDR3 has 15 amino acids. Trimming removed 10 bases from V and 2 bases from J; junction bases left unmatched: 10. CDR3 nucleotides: TGTGCCACGGGGACAGAAGGTTTCAACACCGGGGAGCTGTTTTTT. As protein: CATGTEGFNTGELFF.